Listed here is a single T cell receptor (beta chain). No antigen is known for it. Per-base quality was not reported, and no clone a single base away is much larger than it. In the prospective study, participants were roughly 18 to 95 years old, resided in approximately 25 geographic areas of the United States, and were enrolled through a virtual design. In the prospective study, cohorts were assigned on the basis of participant-reported clinical history obtained from a screening survey and a study questionnaire. Each participant in the prospective study had whole blood, serum and a nasopharyngeal or oropharyngeal swab collected by mobile phlebotomists. Participants in the prospective study had the option to provide additional blood draws and questionnaires over a roughly 2-month period. Before DNA extraction, blood samples from the prospective study were shipped at room temperature or frozen. This sample stems from a study of blood T cell repertoires in COVID-19 (dated by TCRdb to the early 2020s). Concerning the study at large: Collaborator samples came from the United States, Italy and Spain and covered acute and convalescent phases of COVID-19. The material from the prospective study consisted of cDNA or gDNA derived from T cells, B-cell-depleted T cells, or PBMCs. The dataset comprised deeply sampled blood TCRbeta repertoires from subjects exposed to, actively infected with, or recovered from COVID-19. The repertoires were released in a freely available public database intended as a resource for research on the immune response to SARS-CoV-2. Samples came from the ongoing ImmuneRACE study (first 160 participants) plus 1,254 subjects from 6 global collaborators. Sample metadata almost always included a de-identified subject ID, COVID-19 status, age in years and sex. Where available, HLA class I and class II types were obtained from metadata supplied by the sample provider rather than from assay-based typing.

What the authors observed across the whole study: Clinical and demographic metadata were provided uncurated, with the amount varying by source and participant.

The immunoSEQ Assay, a bias-controlled multiplex PCR, was used to amplify TCRbeta CDR3 regions from genomic DNA. The authors' pipeline ran thus. The number of nucleated cells in each sample was estimated by amplification of reference gene primers within the assay. To quantify the absolute abundance of each unique TCRbeta CDR3 rearrangement, sequence reads were collapsed and filtered. For each sample, productive Simpson clonality was calculated as the square root of Simpson's diversity index over productive rearrangements. In TCRdb, the immuneACCESS table is reduced to in-frame sequences with V and J assigned. These tables do not hold every clone; where another copy was compared, an unresolved V gene accounts for under half, and the others remain unexplained. V and J calls and clone size are given by that table; D and trimming were obtained from the DNA. For this sample there are under 500,000 clones; nearly 90% appear just once. The ten biggest clones cover approximately 2% of the sample.

V drops 6 bases and J drops 4 bases, leaving 12 bases in between. The CDR3, from cysteine to phenylalanine, totals 13 residues. The kept DNA is CDR3 alone, 39 bases in frame from the first base. CDR1 is given as MNHNY and CDR2 as SVGAGI, both from the germline V gene (reference sequence). The sample consisted of PBMCs or T cells enriched from blood (not recorded which). The sequence joins TRBV6-6 to TRBJ2-5, and the D gene may be TRBD1, 6 bases matching. The clonotype was recovered from a woman under 30 with acute COVID-19. Here is the DNA: TGTGCCAGCAGGCCCACAGGGAGAGAGACCCAGTACTTC. It translates as CASRPTGRETQYF.